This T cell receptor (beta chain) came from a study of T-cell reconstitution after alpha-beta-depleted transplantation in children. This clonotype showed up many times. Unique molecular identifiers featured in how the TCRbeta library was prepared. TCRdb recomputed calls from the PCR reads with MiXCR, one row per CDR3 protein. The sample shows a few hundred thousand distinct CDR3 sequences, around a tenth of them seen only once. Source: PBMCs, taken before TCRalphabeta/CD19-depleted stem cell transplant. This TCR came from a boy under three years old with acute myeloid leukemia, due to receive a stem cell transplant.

CDR3 sequence (DNA): TGTGCCAGCAGCTTAGAAGTGCGGGGCTGGGTTTCACCCCTCCACTTT. Translating gives CASSLEVRGWVSPLHF. The chain is built from TRBV7-9 and TRBJ1-6; maybe TRBD1 (5 bases). CDR1 is SEHNR and CDR2 is FQNEAQ in the germline V gene (reference sequence). Trimming shortened V by 1 base and J by 9 bases, and 16 bases separated the two germline ends. The CDR3 loop spans 16 amino acids.